Below, 10 T cell receptor beta chains from the same sample are listed, as sequenced in a study of cytomegalovirus exposure and HLA in healthy donors. The method was immunoSEQ multiplex PCR; TCRdb's version includes in-frame clones alone and lacks a portion of them. The table shows around 50,000 clones, with approximately 95% occurring only once. What was sequenced was PBMCs. All receptors derive from a woman in her late teens or twenties in good health and CMV-seronegative.

V usage is TRBV5-4 and J usage is TRBJ2-5; 12 bases align to TRBD2. The germline CDR1 and CDR2 sequences are SGHNT and YYREEE (reference sequence). The ends lost 4 bases at V and 1 base at J; junction bases unmatched: 5. This CDR3 region has 16 residues. The CDR3 nucleotides read TGTGCCAGCAGCAAGGGACTAGCGGGTTCCCAAGAGACCCAGTACTTC. Translated: CASSKGLAGSQETQYF. The whole variable domain, filled in from reference TRBV5-4 and TRBJ2-5, reads ETGVTQSPTHLIKTRGQQVTLRCSSQSGHNTVSWYQQALGQGPQFIFQYYREEENGRGNFPPRFSGLQFPNYSSELNVNALELDDSALYLCASSKGLAGSQETQYFGPGTRLLVL.

The chain combines TRBV9 with TRBJ2-3; D is possibly TRBD2 (6 bases). The germline V gene has CDR1 SGDLS and CDR2 YYNGEE. The CDR3 consists of 14 residues. The V gene lost 0 bases and the J gene lost 8 bases, with 13 bases spanning the gap. The CDR3 sequence: CASSVETLGGTQYF. The CDR3 DNA follows: TGTGCCAGCAGCGTAGAAACACTCGGGGGTACGCAGTATTTT.

V and J are TRBV9 and TRBJ2-7; TRBD2 agrees at 8 bases. Germline CDR1 is SGDLS and CDR2 is YYNGEE. V trimming: 0 bases; J trimming: 3 bases; junction bases outside the gene matches: 2. CDR3 length equals 14 residues. The CDR3 DNA reads as TGTGCCAGCAGCGTAGCAGCGGGGGTCTACGAGCAGTACTTC. Protein sequence: CASSVAAGVYEQYF.

The chain links TRBV12-5 to TRBJ2-2, with 8 bases lining up with TRBD2. CDR1 and CDR2 (germline): LGHNT, FRNRAP. Germline trimming cut 1 base from V and 4 bases from J; bases unmatched to any gene: 23. The CDR3 sequence is 22 residues long. CDR3 nucleotide sequence: TGTGCTAGTGGTTTGGCCCTCGCGCAACGAGCGGGGGTTGGGGGATTCACCGGGGAGCTGTTTTTT. Amino acid sequence: CASGLALAQRAGVGGFTGELFF.

The rearrangement uses TRBV27 and TRBJ1-4; 10 nucleotides line up with TRBD1. Germline CDR1 is MNHEY and CDR2 is SMNVEV (reference sequence). This CDR3 comprises 15 residues. V gave up 5 bases and J gave up 6 bases; unmatched junction bases: 6. The CDR3, as DNA: TGTGCCAGCAGTCCCCGGGACAGGGGCTATGAAAAACTGTTTTTT. The encoded protein is CASSPRDRGYEKLFF.

The genes are TRBV7-8 and TRBJ1-3; unclear D gene. Trimming took off 5 bases at V and 0 bases at J, with 11 bases between the two ends. Germline assignment: CDR1 SGHVS and CDR2 FQNEAQ. CDR3 length: 15 amino acids. CDR3 region: CASSLRVGSGNTIYF. DNA for the CDR3: TGTGCCAGCAGCCTGAGGGTTGGCTCTGGAAACACCATATATTTT. The variable domain in full, with the rest retrieved from reference TRBV7-8 and TRBJ1-3, is GAGVSQSPRYKVAKRGQDVALRCDPISGHVSLFWYQQALGQGPEFLTYFQNEAQLDKSGLPSDRFFAERPEGSVSTLKIQRTQQEDSAVYLCASSLRVGSGNTIYFGEGSWLTVV.

This chain connects TRBV12-5 to TRBJ1-1, with TRBD1 matching 9 bases. This CDR3 is built from 14 residues. J gave up 3 bases and V 1 base, and 0 bases lay outside the gene matches. CDR1 and CDR2 from the germline V gene are LGHNT and FRNRAP. CDR3 nucleotide sequence: TGTGCTAGTGGTTTGGACAGGGGGCACACTGAAGCTTTCTTT. It translates to CASGLDRGHTEAFF.

This clone was picked up one time. This chain uses TRBV15 with TRBJ2-1; no definite D call. Germline V gives CDR1 LNHNV, CDR2 YYDKDF (reference sequence). V was cut by 7 bases and J by 6 bases, with 16 bases left in between. This CDR3 is built from 14 residues. The CDR3: CATTPVPFLNEQFF. Here the CDR3 DNA reads TGTGCCACCACCCCCGTTCCCTTCCTCAATGAGCAGTTCTTC.

The chain has TRBV28 and TRBJ2-2; the D gene is possibly TRBD2 (5 bases). The germline V gene has CDR1 MDHEN and CDR2 SYDVKM. The CDR3 sequence is 18 residues long. Trimming pared 2 bases from V and 4 bases from J, leaving 20 bases between. The CDR3 here is CASSLGVGLGVGTGELFF. The CDR3 region has the DNA TGTGCCAGCAGTTTAGGAGTGGGGTTGGGAGTCGGCACCGGGGAGCTGTTTTTT.

V gene TRBV6-5 combines with J gene TRBJ1-1, with a weak D call TRBD1 (5 bases). This CDR3 comprises 15 residues. Trimming stripped 7 bases from V and 3 bases from J, with 18 bases between. Per germline, CDR1 MNHEY and CDR2 SVGAGI. The CDR3 nucleotides read TGTGCCAGCAAAACGGGGGGGAGGACTGACACTGAAGCTTTCTTT. This gives the protein CASKTGGRTDTEAFF.